Reported below is one TCR beta chain. This sample stems from a study of blood T cell repertoires in COVID-19. Sequencing was performed with immunoSEQ multiplex PCR; in TCRdb, only in-frame clones are kept and a portion is missing. This table has 200,000 to 300,000 clones, around 86% appearing once. The CDR3 runs to 15 residues. Germline V gene data show CDR1 as SGHRS and CDR2 as YFSETQ. V lost 3 bases, J lost 6 bases, and 10 bases stayed unmatched. The sequence was obtained from a man between 25 and 39 years old who had recovered from COVID-19. The specimen sequenced was peripheral blood. The chain links TRBV5-1 to TRBJ1-1, with 8 nucleotides matching TRBD1. The CDR3 is CASSWEQGAGAEAFF. DNA of the CDR3: TGCGCCAGCAGCTGGGAGCAGGGGGCTGGGGCTGAAGCTTTCTTT.